This T cell receptor (beta chain) stems from a study of blood T cell repertoires in COVID-19. As for the study in general: Samples representing acute and convalescent COVID-19 were sourced from the United States, Italy and Spain. PBMCs, B-cell-depleted T cells, or T cells were the source of the cDNA or gDNA that made up the material.

Original analysis: Estimated nucleated cell counts came from reference gene primer amplification. Generated by immunoSEQ multiplex PCR, the TCRdb table keeps only in-frame clones and is missing some. D and trimming were read from the DNA, whereas the V and J calls and clone size are those reported in that table. The table lists about 96,000 clones, around 80% of them singletons. From germline, CDR1 is SSHAT and CDR2 FNYEAQ (reference sequence). The length of the CDR3 is 13 residues. V was clipped by 4 bases and J by 4 bases, with 9 bases between them. The rearrangement joins TRBV7-7 to TRBJ2-3; tentatively, D is TRBD2 (6 bases). This clonotype originated in a man aged 50 to 60 who had recovered from COVID-19. The specimen sequenced was peripheral blood. CDR3 in DNA: TGTGCCAGCAGCTATAGCGGTTCAGATACGCAGTATTTT. Translation gives CASSYSGSDTQYF.